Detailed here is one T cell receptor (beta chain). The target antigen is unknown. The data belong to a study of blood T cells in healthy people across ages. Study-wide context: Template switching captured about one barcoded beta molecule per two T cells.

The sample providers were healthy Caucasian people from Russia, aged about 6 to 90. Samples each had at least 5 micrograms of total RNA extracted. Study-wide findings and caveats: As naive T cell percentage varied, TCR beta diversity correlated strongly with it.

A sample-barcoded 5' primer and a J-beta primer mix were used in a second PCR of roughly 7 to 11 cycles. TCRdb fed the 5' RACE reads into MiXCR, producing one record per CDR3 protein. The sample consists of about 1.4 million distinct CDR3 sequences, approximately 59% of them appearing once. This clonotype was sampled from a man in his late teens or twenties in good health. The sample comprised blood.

This chain's CDR3 is CSVAGHQIEAFF. For the CDR3, the DNA is TGCAGCGTTGCGGGACACCAGATTGAAGCTTTCTTT. V and J are TRBV29-1 and TRBJ1-1, with D possibly TRBD1 on 6 matching bases. The CDR3 has 12 amino acids. Trimming shortened V by 4 bases and J by 7 bases, and 13 bases separated the two germline ends. Germline V CDR1 and CDR2: SQVTM, ANQGSEA.